This TCR beta chain comes out of a study of T cells in Graves' hyperthyroidism and ophthalmopathy. General study points: Separation of ophthalmopathy from stable hyperthyroidism was achieved by a 13 V-J model. Appearing also in blood were most of the thyroid clonotypes expanded above 0.001.

TCR beta CDR3 region amplification was performed from RNA transcripts. The study used the HTBI primer set for a first-round RT-PCR of the TCR CDR3. MiXCR, run by TCRdb on the multiplex PCR reads, gives a single entry per CDR3 protein. This table has approximately 700,000 distinct CDR3 sequences, nearly 45% appearing once. Germline values: CDR1 ENHRY, CDR2 SYGVKD. The CDR3 spans 15 residues. J was trimmed by 7 bases and V by 6 bases; bases with no gene match: 11. This clonotype was seen repeatedly, ten times or more. Its antigen is unknown. Uncontrolled infection, other autoimmune disease, pregnancy or lactation disqualified patients from enrolment. Used for diagnoses were clinical symptoms, serum thyroxine and TRAb, thyroid ultrasound and orbital computed tomography.

The receptor's source is an adult man with Graves' disease, either hyperthyroidism or ophthalmopathy (not recorded which). The rearrangement uses TRBV10-3 and TRBJ1-2; the match to TRBD1 covers 10 bases. Sequenced: peripheral blood or thyroid tissue (not recorded which). The CDR3 reads CAIRIEGQGYSGYTF. CDR3 nucleotide sequence: TGTGCCATCAGGATAGAGGGACAGGGGTATAGTGGCTACACCTTC.